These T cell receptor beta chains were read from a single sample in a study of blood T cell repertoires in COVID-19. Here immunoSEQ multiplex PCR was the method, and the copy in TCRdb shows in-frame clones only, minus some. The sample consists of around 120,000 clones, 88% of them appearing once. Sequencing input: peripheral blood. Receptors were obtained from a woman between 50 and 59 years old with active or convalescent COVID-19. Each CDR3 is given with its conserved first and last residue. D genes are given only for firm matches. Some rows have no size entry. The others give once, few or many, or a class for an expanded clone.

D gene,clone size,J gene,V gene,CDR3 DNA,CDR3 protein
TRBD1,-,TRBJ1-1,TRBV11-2,TGTGCCAGCAGCTTACAGGGGGCAAACACTGAAGCTTTCTTT,CASSLQGANTEAFF
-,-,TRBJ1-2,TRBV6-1,TGTGCCAGCAGTGAAATGGGGAGTCAGAACTATAACTATGGCTACACCTTC,CASSEMGSQNYNYGYTF
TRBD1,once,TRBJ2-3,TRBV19,TGTGCCAGTAGTTCGGGACAGAATGTTGCGGACACAGATACGCAGTATTTT,CASSSGQNVADTDTQYF
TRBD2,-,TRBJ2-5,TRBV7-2,TGTGCCAGCAGCTTCGCCGGGGTACTAGCGGGAAGGGTACAAGAGACCCAGTACTTC,CASSFAGVLAGRVQETQYF
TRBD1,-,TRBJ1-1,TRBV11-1,TGTGCCAGCAGCTTAGAGGGGGCCTACAACGCTGAAGCTTTCTTT,CASSLEGAYNAEAFF
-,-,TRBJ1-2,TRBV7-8,TGTGCCAGCAGCCCAACAGGGAACGTTAACTATGGCTACACCTTC,CASSPTGNVNYGYTF
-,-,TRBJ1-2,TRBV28,TGTGCCAGCAGTTTATGGGCAGGGGTTATGGATGGCTACACCTTC,CASSLWAGVMDGYTF
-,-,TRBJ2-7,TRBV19,TGTGCCAGTAGTATAGATCCCCAGCGGAGGAGTCCCACCTACGAGCAGTACTTC,CASSIDPQRRSPTYEQYF
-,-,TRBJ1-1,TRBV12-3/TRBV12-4,TGTGCCAGCAGTTTAGGGGCGAACGCTGAAGCTTTCTTT,CASSLGANAEAFF
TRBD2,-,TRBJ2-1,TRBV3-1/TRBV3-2,TGTGCCAGCAGCCAGGAGGGACTAGCGGCAGGTGGGGAGCAGTTCTTC,CASSQEGLAAGGEQFF
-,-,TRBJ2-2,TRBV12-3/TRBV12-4,TGTGCCAGCACCCCTTCCGGGGAGCTGTTTTTT,CASTPSGELFF
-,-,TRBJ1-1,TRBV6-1,TGTGCCAGCAGTGAACGGGCTACAGGTACTGAAGCTTTCTTT,CASSERATGTEAFF
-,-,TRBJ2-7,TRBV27,TGTGCCAGCAGTTTAGAGAGAGACAGTCACGAGCAGTACTTC,CASSLERDSHEQYF
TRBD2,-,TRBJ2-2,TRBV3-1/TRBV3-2,TGTGCCAGCAGCCTATCCGTACTAGCGGGAGACCCAGGCACCGGGGAGCTGTTTTTT,CASSLSVLAGDPGTGELFF
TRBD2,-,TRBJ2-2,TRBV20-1,TGCAGTGCTAGTAGGTTAGCGGGGACCGGGGAGCTGTTTTTT,CSASRLAGTGELFF
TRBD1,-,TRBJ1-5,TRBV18,TGTGCCAGCTCACCATCTCTCCAGGGGGGTAGCAATCAGCCCCAGCATTTT,CASSPSLQGGSNQPQHF
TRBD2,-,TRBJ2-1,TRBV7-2,TGTGCCAGCAGCCCCCTTGCGGGAGGGGGGGTCGAGCAGTTCTTC,CASSPLAGGGVEQFF
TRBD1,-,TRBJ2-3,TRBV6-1,TGTGCCAGCAGTGAAGCCTGGACAGGGGGAGGGCCAGATACGCAGTATTTT,CASSEAWTGGGPDTQYF
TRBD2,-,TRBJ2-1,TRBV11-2,TGTGCCAGCAGCTCCACCCGGACTAGCGGATACAATGAGCAGTTCTTC,CASSSTRTSGYNEQFF
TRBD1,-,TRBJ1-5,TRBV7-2,TGTGCCAGCAGCATCTTTGGACAGGTTTATAGCAATCAGCCCCAGCATTTT,CASSIFGQVYSNQPQHF
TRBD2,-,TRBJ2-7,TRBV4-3,TGCGCCAGCAGCCAATGGGGGGGGACCCACGGGGAGCAGTACTTC,CASSQWGGTHGEQYF
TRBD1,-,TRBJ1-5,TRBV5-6,TGTGCCAGCAGCTCAGGAACAGGGGGCCGGCAGCCCCAGCATTTT,CASSSGTGGRQPQHF
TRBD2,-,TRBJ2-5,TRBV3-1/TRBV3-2,TGTGCCAGCAGCTTTGCGGGGGGGACAGAGACCCAGTACTTC,CASSFAGGTETQYF
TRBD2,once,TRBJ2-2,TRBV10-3,TGTGCCATCAGGGCGGGAGTAGGGAACACCGGGGAGCTGTTTTTT,CAIRAGVGNTGELFF
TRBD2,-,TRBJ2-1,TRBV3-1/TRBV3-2,TGTGCCAGCAGCGTATACGGACTAGCGGGAGAGGGTGAGCAGTTCTTC,CASSVYGLAGEGEQFF
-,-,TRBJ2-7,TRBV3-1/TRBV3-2,TGTGCCAGCAGCCAAGTTGCAGCCTACGAGCAGTACTTC,CASSQVAAYEQYF
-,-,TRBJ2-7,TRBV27,TGTGCCAGCTCCTCCGGGTCTTCCTACGAGCAGTACTTC,CASSSGSSYEQYF
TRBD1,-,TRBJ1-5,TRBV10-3,TGTGCCATCAGTGAGTTGGGGTGGACAGGGAACAATCAGCCCCAGCATTTT,CAISELGWTGNNQPQHF
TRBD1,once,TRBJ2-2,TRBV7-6,TGTGCCAGCAGCTCCCCAGGGGGCGCGTCGGGGGAGCTGTTTTTT,CASSSPGGASGELFF
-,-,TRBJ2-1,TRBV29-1,TGCAGCGTTGAGGGAGGTCCGGGTAGCTCCTACAATGAGCAGTTCTTC,CSVEGGPGSSYNEQFF
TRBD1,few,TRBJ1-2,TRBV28,TGTGCCAACTTTATACAGGGGGTTGGCTACACCTTC,CANFIQGVGYTF
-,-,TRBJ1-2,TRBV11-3,TGTGCCAGCAGCTTTGCGGCAGGGAACTATGGCTACACCTTC,CASSFAAGNYGYTF
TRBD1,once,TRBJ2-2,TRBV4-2,TGTGCCAGCAGCCAAACAGGGGACACCGGGGAGCTGTTTTTT,CASSQTGDTGELFF
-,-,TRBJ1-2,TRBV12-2,TGTGCAAGTCGCTCCCATGACAGGTTCACCTATGGCTACACCTTC,CASRSHDRFTYGYTF
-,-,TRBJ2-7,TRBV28,TGTGCCAGCAGTTTAACCGGGACTGCGGAGCAGTACTTC,CASSLTGTAEQYF
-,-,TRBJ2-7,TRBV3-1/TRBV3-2,TGTGCCAGCAGCTTCTTGTACGAGCAGTACTTC,CASSFLYEQYF
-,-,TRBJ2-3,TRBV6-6,TGTGCCAGCAGTTATCTTAGGGGGAGATCATCAGATACGCAGTATTTT,CASSYLRGRSSDTQYF
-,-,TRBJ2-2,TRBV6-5,TGTGCCAGCAGTCACCCCCACAGGGCCGGGGAGCTGTTTTTT,CASSHPHRAGELFF
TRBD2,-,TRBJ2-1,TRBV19,TGTGCCAGTAGTATAGATCTTGGGACTAGCAGCAACAATGAGCAGTTCTTC,CASSIDLGTSSNNEQFF
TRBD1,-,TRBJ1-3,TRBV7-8,TGTGCCAGCAGCAGTAGAGGGGGCTCAGGAAACACCATATATTTT,CASSSRGGSGNTIYF
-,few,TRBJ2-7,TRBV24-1,TGTGCCACCAGTGATTTGCCGGCAGGGTATCCGCGCGAGCAGTACTTC,CATSDLPAGYPREQYF
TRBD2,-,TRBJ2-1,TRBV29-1,TGCAGCGTTGATCCCGCGGGGGGCCACGGGGTAAGTAGCGAGCAGTTCTTC,CSVDPAGGHGVSSEQFF
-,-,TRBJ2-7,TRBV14,TGTGCCAGCAGCCACCCCGGGACACCCTACGAGCAGTACTTC,CASSHPGTPYEQYF
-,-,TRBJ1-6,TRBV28,TGTGCCAGCAGCCCCACGCGGAATTCACCCCTCCACTTT,CASSPTRNSPLHF
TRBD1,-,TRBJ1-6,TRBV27,TGTGCCACCGGACAGGGAGGAAATTCACCCCTCCACTTT,CATGQGGNSPLHF
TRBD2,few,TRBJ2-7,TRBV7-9,TGTGCCAGCAAATTCTTGGCGGGAGGCCCCTACGAGCAGTACTTC,CASKFLAGGPYEQYF
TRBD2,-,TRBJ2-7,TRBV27,TGTGCCAGCAGTTCTAACCCAAGACTAGCGGGAGGGAGATACGAGCAGTACTTC,CASSSNPRLAGGRYEQYF
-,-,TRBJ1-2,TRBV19,TGTGCCAGTACCCCTGAGCGGGGCAGGGTTACATTCAACTATGGCTACACCTTC,CASTPERGRVTFNYGYTF
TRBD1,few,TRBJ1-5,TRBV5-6,TGTGCCAGCAGCTTGAGAGGGGGCCGTCAGCCCCAGCATTTT,CASSLRGGRQPQHF
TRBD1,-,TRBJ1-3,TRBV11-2,TGTGCCAGCAGCTCCCGGACAGGGGGAAACACCATATATTTT,CASSSRTGGNTIYF
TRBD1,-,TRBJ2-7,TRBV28,TGTGCCAGCAGTTTCGGGACAGACCTGGCGCAGTACTTC,CASSFGTDLAQYF
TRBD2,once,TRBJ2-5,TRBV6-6,TGTGCCAGCACCTCCGACGGTGCGGGGGTTAAGACCCAGTACTTC,CASTSDGAGVKTQYF
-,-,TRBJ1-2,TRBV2,TGTGCCAGCAGTCTTCAGAGGATCAACTATGGCTACACCTTC,CASSLQRINYGYTF
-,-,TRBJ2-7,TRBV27,TGTGCCAGCAGTCGGGCGGGACCAACCTACGAGCAGTACTTC,CASSRAGPTYEQYF